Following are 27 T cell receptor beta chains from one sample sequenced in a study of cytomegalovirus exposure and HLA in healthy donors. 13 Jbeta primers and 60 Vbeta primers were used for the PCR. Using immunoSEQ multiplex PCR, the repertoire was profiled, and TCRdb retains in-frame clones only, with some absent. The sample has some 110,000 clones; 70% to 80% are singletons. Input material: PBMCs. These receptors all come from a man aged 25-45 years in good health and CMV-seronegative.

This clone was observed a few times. As DNA, the CDR3 is TGCGCCAGCAGCCAGATTGGGACTATCAGATACGAGCAGTACTTC. It codes for CASSQIGTIRYEQYF. The chain couples TRBV4-1 to TRBJ2-7; 7 nucleotides line up with TRBD2. V trimming: 3 bases; J trimming: 4 bases; junction bases outside the gene matches: 9. The V gene's germline CDR1 is MGHRA and CDR2 YSYEKL. The CDR3 length is 15 residues.

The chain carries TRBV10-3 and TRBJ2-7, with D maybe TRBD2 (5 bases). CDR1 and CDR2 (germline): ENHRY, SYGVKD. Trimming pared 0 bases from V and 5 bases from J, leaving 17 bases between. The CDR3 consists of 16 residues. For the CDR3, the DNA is TGTGCCATCAGTGAGTCGGGAGTGCAGGCGCCCCACGAGCAGTACTTC. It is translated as CAISESGVQAPHEQYF.

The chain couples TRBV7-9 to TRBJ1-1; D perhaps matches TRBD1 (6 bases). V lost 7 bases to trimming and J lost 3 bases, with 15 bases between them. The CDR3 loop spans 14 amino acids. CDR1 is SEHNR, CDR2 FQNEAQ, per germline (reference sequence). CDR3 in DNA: TGTGCCAGCACCCAACAGGGTCCGGACACTGAAGCTTTCTTT. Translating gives CASTQQGPDTEAFF.

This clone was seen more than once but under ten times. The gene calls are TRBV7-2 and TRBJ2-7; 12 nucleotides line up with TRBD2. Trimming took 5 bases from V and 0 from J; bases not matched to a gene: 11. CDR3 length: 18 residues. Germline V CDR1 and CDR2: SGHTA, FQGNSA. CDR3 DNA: TGTGCCAGCAGCACCGGGACTAGCGGGCCGGGGAGCTCCTACGAGCAGTACTTC. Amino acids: CASSTGTSGPGSSYEQYF.

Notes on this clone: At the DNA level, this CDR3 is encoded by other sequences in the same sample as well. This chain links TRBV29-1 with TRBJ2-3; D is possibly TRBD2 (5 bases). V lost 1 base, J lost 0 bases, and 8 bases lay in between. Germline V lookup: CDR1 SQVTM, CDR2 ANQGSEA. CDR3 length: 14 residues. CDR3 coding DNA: TGCAGCGTTGAAGGGAGAGGGAGCACAGATACGCAGTATTTT. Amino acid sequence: CSVEGRGSTDTQYF.

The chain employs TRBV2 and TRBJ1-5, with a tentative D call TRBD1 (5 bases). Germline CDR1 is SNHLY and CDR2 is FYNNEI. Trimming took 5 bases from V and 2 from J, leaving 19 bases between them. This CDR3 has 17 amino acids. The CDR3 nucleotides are TGTGCCAGCAGTAGGATGCAGGACCTAGGGGGCAATCAGCCCCAGCATTTT. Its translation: CASSRMQDLGGNQPQHF.

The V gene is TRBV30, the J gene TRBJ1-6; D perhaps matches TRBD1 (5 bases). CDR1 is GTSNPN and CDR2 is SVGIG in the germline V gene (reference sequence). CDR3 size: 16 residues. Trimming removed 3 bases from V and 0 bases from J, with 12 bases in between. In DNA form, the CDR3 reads TGTGCCTGGAGAGGGGCGGGAAGCTCCTATAATTCACCCCTCCACTTT. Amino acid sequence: CAWRGAGSSYNSPLHF.

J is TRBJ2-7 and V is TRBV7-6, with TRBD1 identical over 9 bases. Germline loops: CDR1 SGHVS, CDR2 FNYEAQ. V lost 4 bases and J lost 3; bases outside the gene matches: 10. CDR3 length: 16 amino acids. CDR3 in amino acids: CASSWGQGEVSYEQYF. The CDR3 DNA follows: TGTGCCAGCAGCTGGGGACAGGGAGAGGTCAGCTACGAGCAGTACTTC.

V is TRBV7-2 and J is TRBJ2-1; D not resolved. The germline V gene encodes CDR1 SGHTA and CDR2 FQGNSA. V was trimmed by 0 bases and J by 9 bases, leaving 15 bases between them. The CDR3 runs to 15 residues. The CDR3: CASSLAGHGGSEQFF. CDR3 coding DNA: TGTGCCAGCAGCTTAGCCGGCCACGGCGGCAGTGAGCAGTTCTTC.

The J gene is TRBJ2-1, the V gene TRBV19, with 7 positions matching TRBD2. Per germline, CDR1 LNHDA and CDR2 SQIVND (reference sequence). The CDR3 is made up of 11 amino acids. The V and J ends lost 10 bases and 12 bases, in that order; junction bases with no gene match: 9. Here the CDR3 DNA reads TGTGCCACCGCGGATAGCGGGTGGCAGTTCTTC. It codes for CATADSGWQFF. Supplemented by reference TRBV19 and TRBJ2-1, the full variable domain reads DGGITQSPKYLFRKEGQNVTLSCEQNLNHDAMYWYRQDPGQGLRLIYYSQIVNDFQKGDIAEGYSVSREKKESFPLTVTSAQKNPTAFYLCATADSGWQFFGPGTRLTVL.

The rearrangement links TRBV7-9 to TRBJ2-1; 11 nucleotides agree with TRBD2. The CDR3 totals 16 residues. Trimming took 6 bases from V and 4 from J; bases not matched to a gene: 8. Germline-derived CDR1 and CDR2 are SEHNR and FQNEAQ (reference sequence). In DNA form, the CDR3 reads TGTGCCAGCAGGTCTACAACTAGCGGGAGTTACAATGAGCAGTTCTTC. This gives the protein CASRSTTSGSYNEQFF.

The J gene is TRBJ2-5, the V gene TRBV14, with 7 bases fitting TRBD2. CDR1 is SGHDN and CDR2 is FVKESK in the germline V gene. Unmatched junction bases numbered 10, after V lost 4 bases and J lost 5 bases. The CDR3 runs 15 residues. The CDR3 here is CASSLRGGGRETQYF. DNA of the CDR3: TGTGCCAGCAGCCTGCGCGGGGGAGGTCGGGAGACCCAGTACTTC.

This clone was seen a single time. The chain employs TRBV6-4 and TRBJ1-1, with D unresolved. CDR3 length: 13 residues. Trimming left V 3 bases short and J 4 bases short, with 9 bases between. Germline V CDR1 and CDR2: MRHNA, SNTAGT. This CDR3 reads CASSEARGTEAFF. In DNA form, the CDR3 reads TGTGCCAGCAGTGAAGCCCGGGGCACTGAAGCTTTCTTT.

Here the CDR3 reads CASSRGTSGSQETQYF. CDR3 DNA sequence: TGTGCCAGCTCACGCGGGACTAGCGGGAGCCAAGAGACCCAGTACTTC. The V gene is TRBV18, the J gene TRBJ2-5, with TRBD2 identical over 14 bases. Trimming at V came to 4 bases and at J to 1 base, leaving 2 bases not matched to a gene. The CDR3 sequence is 16 residues long. Germline lookup yields CDR1 KGHSH and CDR2 LQKENI.

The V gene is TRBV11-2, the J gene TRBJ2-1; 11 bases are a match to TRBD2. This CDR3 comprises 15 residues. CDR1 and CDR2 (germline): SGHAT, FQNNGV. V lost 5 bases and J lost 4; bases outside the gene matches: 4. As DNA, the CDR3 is TGTGCCAGCAGCAGAGGGACTAGCGGATACAATGAGCAGTTCTTC. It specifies CASSRGTSGYNEQFF.

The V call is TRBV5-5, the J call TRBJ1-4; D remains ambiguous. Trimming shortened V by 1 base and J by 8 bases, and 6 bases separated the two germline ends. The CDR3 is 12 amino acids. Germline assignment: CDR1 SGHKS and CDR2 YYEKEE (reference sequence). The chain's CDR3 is CASSLSHEKLFF. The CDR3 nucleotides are TGTGCCAGCAGCTTGTCACACGAAAAACTGTTTTTT.

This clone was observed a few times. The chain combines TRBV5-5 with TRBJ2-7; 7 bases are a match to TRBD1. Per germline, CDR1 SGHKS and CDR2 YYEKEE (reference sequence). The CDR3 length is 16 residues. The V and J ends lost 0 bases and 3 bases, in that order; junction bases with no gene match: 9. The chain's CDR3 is CASSLGGTAAIYEQYF. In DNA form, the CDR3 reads TGTGCCAGCAGCTTGGGAGGGACAGCTGCCATCTACGAGCAGTACTTC.

CDR3 sequence: CASSDPPAGQGETQYF. The DNA for the CDR3 is TGTGCCAGCAGCGATCCCCCGGCGGGGCAGGGAGAGACCCAGTACTTC. V is TRBV7-9 and J is TRBJ2-5; TRBD2 is a possible D gene (6 bases). The CDR3 is made up of 16 amino acids. Trimming pared 5 bases from V and 4 bases from J, leaving 20 bases between. Germline V gene sequence: CDR1 SEHNR, CDR2 FQNEAQ (reference sequence). The whole variable domain, remainder taken from reference TRBV7-9 and TRBJ2-5, is DTGVSQNPRHKITKRGQNVTFRCDPISEHNRLYWYRQTLGQGPEFLTYFQNEAQLEKSRLLSDRFSAERPKGSFSTLEIQRTEQGDSAMYLCASSDPPAGQGETQYFGPGTRLLVL.

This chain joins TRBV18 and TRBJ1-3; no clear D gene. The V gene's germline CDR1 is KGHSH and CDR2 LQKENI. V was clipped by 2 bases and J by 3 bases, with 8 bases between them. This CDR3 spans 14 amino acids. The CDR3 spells CASSPSTVGNTIYF. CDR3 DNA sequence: TGTGCCAGCTCACCAAGCACAGTTGGAAACACCATATATTTT. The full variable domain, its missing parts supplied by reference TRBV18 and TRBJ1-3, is NAGVMQNPRHLVRRRGQEARLRCSPMKGHSHVYWYRQLPEEGLKFMVYLQKENIIDESGMPKERFSAEFPKEGPSILRIQQVVRGDSAAYFCASSPSTVGNTIYFGEGSWLTVV.

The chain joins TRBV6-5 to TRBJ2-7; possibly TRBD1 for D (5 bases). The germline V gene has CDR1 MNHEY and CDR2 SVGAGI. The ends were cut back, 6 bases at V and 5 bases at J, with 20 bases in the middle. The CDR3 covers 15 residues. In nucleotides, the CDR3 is TGTGCCAGCAGCCTACTTGGGCAGGGTTTGGACGAGCAGTACTTC. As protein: CASSLLGQGLDEQYF.

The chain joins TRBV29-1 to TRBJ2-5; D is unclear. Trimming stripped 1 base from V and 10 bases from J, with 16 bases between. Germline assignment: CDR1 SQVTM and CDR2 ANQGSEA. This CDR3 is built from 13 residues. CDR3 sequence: CSVEVGSQGGQYF. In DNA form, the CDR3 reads TGCAGCGTTGAAGTTGGCTCCCAAGGCGGCCAGTACTTC.

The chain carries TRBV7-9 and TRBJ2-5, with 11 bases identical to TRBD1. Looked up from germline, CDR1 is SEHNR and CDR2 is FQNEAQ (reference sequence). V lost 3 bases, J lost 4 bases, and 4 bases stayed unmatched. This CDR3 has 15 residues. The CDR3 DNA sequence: TGTGCCAGCAGCTTCGGACAGGGGGCTGGAGAGACCCAGTACTTC. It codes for CASSFGQGAGETQYF.

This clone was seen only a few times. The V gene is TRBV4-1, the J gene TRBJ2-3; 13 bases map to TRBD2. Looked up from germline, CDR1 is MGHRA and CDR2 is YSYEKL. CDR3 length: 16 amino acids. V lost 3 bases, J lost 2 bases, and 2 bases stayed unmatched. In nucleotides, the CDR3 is TGCGCCAGCAGCCAGGGACTAGCGGGAACCACAGATACGCAGTATTTT. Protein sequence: CASSQGLAGTTDTQYF.

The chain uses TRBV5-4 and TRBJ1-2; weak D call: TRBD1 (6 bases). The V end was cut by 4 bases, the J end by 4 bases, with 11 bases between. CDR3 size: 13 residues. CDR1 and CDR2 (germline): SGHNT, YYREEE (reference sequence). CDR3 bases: TGTGCCAGCAGCCGGACAGAGAGCTATGGCTACACCTTC. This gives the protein CASSRTESYGYTF.

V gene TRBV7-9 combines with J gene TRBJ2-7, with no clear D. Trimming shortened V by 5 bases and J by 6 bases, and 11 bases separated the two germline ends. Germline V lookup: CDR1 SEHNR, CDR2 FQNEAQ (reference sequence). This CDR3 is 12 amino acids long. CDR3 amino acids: CASSAQISEQYF. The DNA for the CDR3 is TGTGCCAGCAGCGCACAGATCTCCGAGCAGTACTTC.

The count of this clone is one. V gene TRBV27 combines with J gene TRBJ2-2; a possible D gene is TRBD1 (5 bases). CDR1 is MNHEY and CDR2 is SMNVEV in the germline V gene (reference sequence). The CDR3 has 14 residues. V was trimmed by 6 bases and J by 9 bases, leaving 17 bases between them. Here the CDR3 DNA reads TGTGCCAGCAGGGGTAGGGGCTTTATTAGGGAGCTGTTTTTT. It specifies CASRGRGFIRELFF.

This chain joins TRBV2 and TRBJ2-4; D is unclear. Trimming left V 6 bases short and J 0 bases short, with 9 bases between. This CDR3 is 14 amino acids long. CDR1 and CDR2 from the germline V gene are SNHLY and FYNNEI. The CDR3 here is CASRSELAKNIQYF. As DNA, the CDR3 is TGTGCCAGCAGGTCCGAGCTAGCCAAAAACATTCAGTACTTC. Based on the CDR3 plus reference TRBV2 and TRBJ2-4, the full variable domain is EPEVTQTPSHQVTQMGQEVILRCVPISNHLYFYWYRQILGQKVEFLVSFYNNEISEKSEIFDDQFSVERPDGSNFTLKIRSTKLEDSAMYFCASRSELAKNIQYFGAGTRLSVL.